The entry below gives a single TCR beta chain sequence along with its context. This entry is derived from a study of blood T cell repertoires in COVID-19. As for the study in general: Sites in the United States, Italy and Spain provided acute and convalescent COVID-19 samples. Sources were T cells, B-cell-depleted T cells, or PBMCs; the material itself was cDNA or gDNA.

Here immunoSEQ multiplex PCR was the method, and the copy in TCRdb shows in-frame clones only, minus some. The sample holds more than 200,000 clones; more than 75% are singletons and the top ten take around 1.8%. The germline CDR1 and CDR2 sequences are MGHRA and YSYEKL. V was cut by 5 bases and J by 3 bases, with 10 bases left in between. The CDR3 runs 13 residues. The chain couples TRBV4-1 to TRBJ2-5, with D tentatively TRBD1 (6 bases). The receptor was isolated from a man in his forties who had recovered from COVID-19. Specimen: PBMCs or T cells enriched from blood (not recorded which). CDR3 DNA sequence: TGCGCCAGCAGCTTCAGGGGTGAAGAGACCCAGTACTTC. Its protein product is CASSFRGEETQYF.